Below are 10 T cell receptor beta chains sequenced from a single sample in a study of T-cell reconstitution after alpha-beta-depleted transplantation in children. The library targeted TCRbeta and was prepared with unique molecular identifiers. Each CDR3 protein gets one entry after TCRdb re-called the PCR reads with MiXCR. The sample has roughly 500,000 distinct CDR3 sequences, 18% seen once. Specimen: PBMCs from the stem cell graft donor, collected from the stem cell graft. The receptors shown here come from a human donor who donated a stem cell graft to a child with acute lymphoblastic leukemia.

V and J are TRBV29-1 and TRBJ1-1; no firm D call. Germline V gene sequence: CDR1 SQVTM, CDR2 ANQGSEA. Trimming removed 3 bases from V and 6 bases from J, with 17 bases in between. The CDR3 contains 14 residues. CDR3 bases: TGCAGCGTTGACAAAGGACCGGTTAACGCTGAAGCTTTCTTT. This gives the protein CSVDKGPVNAEAFF.

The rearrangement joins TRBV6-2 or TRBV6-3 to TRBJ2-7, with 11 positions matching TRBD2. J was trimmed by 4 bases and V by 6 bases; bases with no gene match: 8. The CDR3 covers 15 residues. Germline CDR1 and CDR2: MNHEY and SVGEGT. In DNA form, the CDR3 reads TGTGCCAGCAGCCGTGGGACTAGCGGCCGTTACGAGCAGTACTTC. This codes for CASSRGTSGRYEQYF.

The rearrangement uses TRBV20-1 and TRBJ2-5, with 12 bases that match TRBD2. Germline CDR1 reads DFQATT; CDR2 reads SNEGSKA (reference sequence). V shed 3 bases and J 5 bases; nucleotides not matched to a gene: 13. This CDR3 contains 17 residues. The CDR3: CSASILAGGPIGETQYF. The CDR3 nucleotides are TGCAGTGCTAGCATCCTAGCGGGAGGGCCAATCGGGGAGACCCAGTACTTC.

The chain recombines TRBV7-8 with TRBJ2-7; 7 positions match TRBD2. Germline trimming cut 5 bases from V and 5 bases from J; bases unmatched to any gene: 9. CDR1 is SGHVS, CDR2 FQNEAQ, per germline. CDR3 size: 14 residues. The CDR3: CASSTGTIVHEQYF. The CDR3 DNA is TGTGCCAGCAGCACCGGGACTATAGTCCACGAGCAGTACTTC.

This CDR3 is CSSALPRDRAYEQYF. Written as DNA, the CDR3 is TGCAGCTCAGCCCTCCCGCGGGACAGGGCCTACGAGCAGTACTTC. The chain is built from TRBV20-1 and TRBJ2-7; 9 bases match TRBD1. Per the germline V gene, CDR1 is DFQATT and CDR2 is SNEGSKA (reference sequence). The CDR3 extends over 15 amino acids.

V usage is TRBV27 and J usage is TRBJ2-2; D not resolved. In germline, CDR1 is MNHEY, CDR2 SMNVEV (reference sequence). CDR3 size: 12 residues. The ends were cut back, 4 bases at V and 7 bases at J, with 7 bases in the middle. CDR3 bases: TGTGCCAGCAGTTATTTTAGCGGGGAGCTGTTTTTT. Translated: CASSYFSGELFF.

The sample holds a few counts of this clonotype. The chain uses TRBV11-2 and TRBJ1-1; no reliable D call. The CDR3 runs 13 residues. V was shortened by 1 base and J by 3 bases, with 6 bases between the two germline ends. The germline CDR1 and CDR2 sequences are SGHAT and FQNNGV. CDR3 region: CASSLGSDTEAFF. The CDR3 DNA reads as TGTGCCAGCAGCTTAGGGTCGGACACTGAAGCTTTCTTT.

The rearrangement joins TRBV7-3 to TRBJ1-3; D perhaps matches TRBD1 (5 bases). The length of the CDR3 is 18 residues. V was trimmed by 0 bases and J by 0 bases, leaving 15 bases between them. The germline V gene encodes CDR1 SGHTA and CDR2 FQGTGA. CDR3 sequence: CASSLTALRDHSGNTIYF. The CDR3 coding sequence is TGTGCCAGCAGCTTAACGGCGTTAAGGGACCACTCTGGAAACACCATATATTTT. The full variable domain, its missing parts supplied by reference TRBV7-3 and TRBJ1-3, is GAGVSQTPSNKVTEKGKYVELRCDPISGHTALYWYRQSLGQGPEFLIYFQGTGAADDSGLPNDRFFAVRPEGSVSTLKIQRTERGDSAVYLCASSLTALRDHSGNTIYFGEGSWLTVV.

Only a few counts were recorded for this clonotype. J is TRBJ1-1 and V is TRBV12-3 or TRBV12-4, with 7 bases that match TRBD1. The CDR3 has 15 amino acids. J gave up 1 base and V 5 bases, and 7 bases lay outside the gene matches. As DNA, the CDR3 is TGTGCCAGCAGTCTCCAGACAGGGCCGAACACTGAAGCTTTCTTT. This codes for CASSLQTGPNTEAFF.

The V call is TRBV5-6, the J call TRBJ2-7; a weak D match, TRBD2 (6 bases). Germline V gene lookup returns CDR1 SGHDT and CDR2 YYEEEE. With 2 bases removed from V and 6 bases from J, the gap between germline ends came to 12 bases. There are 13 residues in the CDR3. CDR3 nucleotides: TGTGCCAGCAGCTTAAGGCGGGGTCTCGAGCAGTACTTC. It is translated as CASSLRRGLEQYF.